These 30 T cell receptor beta chains came from one sample sequenced in a study of identical twins. TCRdb re-derived calls from the 5' RACE reads in MiXCR, one entry per CDR3 protein. Of 690,000 or so distinct CDR3 sequences detected, approximately 6.1% appear once; the ten largest clones hold 1.5% to 2%. The sequencing input was naive T cells sorted from blood. These receptors came from a man aged 18 to 35 in good health.

Only a few counts were recorded for this clonotype. This sequence joins TRBV5-1 and TRBJ2-5, with 7 bases aligning to TRBD1. The CDR3 length is 13 residues. Trimming cost V 6 bases and J 5 bases; bases outside gene matches: 7. Germline V lookup: CDR1 SGHRS, CDR2 YFSETQ. This CDR3 is CASTPGQWETQYF. The CDR3 DNA sequence: TGCGCCAGCACCCCGGGACAGTGGGAGACCCAGTACTTC.

This chain links TRBV5-5 with TRBJ2-7; the D is unclear. Germline lookup yields CDR1 SGHKS and CDR2 YYEKEE (reference sequence). Trimming shortened V by 0 bases and J by 0 bases, and 10 bases separated the two germline ends. CDR3 length equals 15 residues. The CDR3 bases are TGTGCCAGCAGCTTGGACAGAAGTCTCTCCTACGAGCAGTACGTC. It specifies CASSLDRSLSYEQYV.

This clonotype was counted between two and nine times. The rearrangement joins TRBV5-1 to TRBJ2-7; the match to TRBD2 covers 15 bases. CDR1 SGHRS and CDR2 YFSETQ come from the germline V gene. J lost 7 bases, V lost 3 bases, and 2 bases had no gene match. The CDR3 has 14 amino acids. The CDR3 sequence is CASSSGLAGGEQYF. Written as DNA, the CDR3 is TGCGCCAGCAGCTCGGGACTAGCGGGAGGAGAGCAGTACTTC.

This clonotype was counted at least ten times. The rearrangement links TRBV5-5 to TRBJ1-5; D is possibly TRBD1 (5 bases). V lost 2 bases, J lost 4 bases, and 10 bases lay in between. Germline V gene sequence: CDR1 SGHKS, CDR2 YYEKEE (reference sequence). There are 14 residues in the CDR3. The CDR3 nucleotides are TGTGCCAGCAGCTTAGAGGGGAAGAATCAGCCCCAGCATTTT. This codes for CASSLEGKNQPQHF.

The table lists this clonotype with a few counts. The chain combines TRBV11-1 with TRBJ2-2, with D possibly matching TRBD1 (5 bases). The V gene lost 2 bases and the J gene lost 5 bases, with 24 bases spanning the gap. Germline loops: CDR1 SGHAT, CDR2 FQDESV (reference sequence). This CDR3 region has 19 residues. The CDR3 DNA reads as TGTGCCAGCAGCTTACCCAGACAGCTTGTCGCACATCAAACCGGGGAGCTGTTTTTT. This sequence encodes CASSLPRQLVAHQTGELFF.

The chain uses TRBV25-1 and TRBJ2-7; the match to TRBD1 covers 8 bases. The germline CDR1 and CDR2 sequences are MGHDK and SYGVNS. V trimming: 1 base; J trimming: 3 bases; junction bases outside the gene matches: 11. The CDR3 runs to 17 residues. In nucleotides, the CDR3 is TGTGCCAGCAGTGAATGGGGTGGCACAGGGGGAGACTACGAGCAGTACTTC. Its protein product is CASSEWGGTGGDYEQYF.

Concerning this clonotype itself: A read error may be the cause here, since a much bigger clone is one base away. This chain uses TRBV13 with TRBJ2-7; no firm D call. CDR1 PRHDT and CDR2 FYEKMQ come from the germline V gene (reference sequence). The CDR3 length is 13 residues. In DNA form, the CDR3 reads TGTGCCAGCAGCTTCGGGCCCATGTCGGAGCAGCACGTC. This sequence encodes CASSFGPMSEQHV.

This clonotype was found many times. V and J are TRBV29-1 and TRBJ2-1, with D tentatively TRBD2 (6 bases). V was trimmed by 1 base and J by 4 bases, leaving 11 bases between them. CDR3 size: 14 residues. The germline V gene encodes CDR1 SQVTM and CDR2 ANQGSEA. The CDR3 coding sequence is TGCAGCGTTGAAGGGCGGGGTCGTTACAATGAGCAGTTCTTC. Residues: CSVEGRGRYNEQFF.

This clonotype was seen ten or more times. The chain uses TRBV20-1 and TRBJ2-1; D gene uncertain. The germline V and J ends were trimmed by 4 bases and 9 bases, with 16 bases remaining between them. This CDR3 has 13 amino acids. Germline values: CDR1 DFQATT, CDR2 SNEGSKA (reference sequence). CDR3 nucleotide sequence: TGCAGTGCTATTCGGGCCCGGTTTTCTGAGCAGTTCTTC. This translates into CSAIRARFSEQFF.

This clonotype has ten or more counts. The V and J genes are TRBV4-2 and TRBJ2-7, with a weak D call TRBD1 (5 bases). Trimming shortened V by 4 bases and J by 5 bases, and 9 bases separated the two germline ends. There are 12 residues in the CDR3. Germline-derived CDR1 and CDR2 are LGHNA and YNFKEQ. The DNA of the CDR3 is TGTGCCAGCAGCCCCGACAGCCACGAGCAGTACTTC. It translates to CASSPDSHEQYF.

This clonotype has at least ten counts. The rearrangement joins TRBV6-5 to TRBJ2-7; 7 bases fit TRBD2. The CDR3 is 14 residues long. V was pared by 2 bases and J by 7 bases, with 8 bases of the junction left unmatched. Germline V gene sequence: CDR1 MNHEY, CDR2 SVGAGI. The CDR3 reads CASSYRGLGVEQYF. CDR3 DNA sequence: TGTGCCAGCAGTTACAGAGGACTAGGTGTTGAGCAGTACTTC.

This chain links TRBV7-9 with TRBJ2-5; the D gene is possibly TRBD2 (5 bases). This CDR3 has 15 residues. V was trimmed by 1 base and J by 1 base, leaving 10 bases between them. Germline values: CDR1 SEHNR, CDR2 FQNEAQ (reference sequence). The CDR3 region has the DNA TGTGCCAGCAGCTTAGGGCTTAGCGTCCAAGAGACCCAGTACTTC. It encodes CASSLGLSVQETQYF.

This clonotype has more than one count but fewer than ten. The gene calls are TRBV5-1 and TRBJ2-5, with 9 bases fitting TRBD1. V trimming: 4 bases; J trimming: 9 bases; junction bases outside the gene matches: 13. CDR1 SGHRS and CDR2 YFSETQ come from the germline V gene. The CDR3 has 15 residues. CDR3 in DNA: TGCGCCAGCAGCAACAGACAGGGGGGGCCTGGGGCCCAGTACTTC. As protein: CASSNRQGGPGAQYF.

This clonotype was detected many times. This chain links TRBV28 with TRBJ2-2, with no clear D. Germline V gene lookup returns CDR1 MDHEN and CDR2 SYDVKM. This CDR3 contains 12 residues. The germline V and J ends were trimmed by 5 bases and 6 bases, with 7 bases remaining between them. CDR3 protein: CASSPVPGELFF. The CDR3, as DNA: TGTGCCAGCAGTCCCGTTCCCGGGGAGCTGTTTTTT. Full variable domain (remainder filled in from reference TRBV28 and TRBJ2-2): DVKVTQSSRYLVKRTGEKVFLECVQDMDHENMFWYRQDPGLGLRLIYFSYDVKMKEKGDIPEGYSVSREKKERFSLILESASTNQTSMYLCASSPVPGELFFGEGSRLTVL.

This clonotype was found many times. This rearrangement joins TRBV5-1 to TRBJ2-5, with D perhaps given as TRBD1 or TRBD2 (5 bases each). CDR3 size: 14 residues. Between the trimmed V and J ends, which lost 3 bases and 4 bases, there was a span of 13 bases. Germline CDR1 SGHRS, CDR2 YFSETQ. The CDR3 nucleotides read TGCGCCAGCAGCTCAGCGGTTACAGGAGAGACCCAGTACTTC. This encodes CASSSAVTGETQYF.

Written as DNA, the CDR3 is TGCGCCAGCAGCTTGGATCACAAAAACATTCAGTACTTC. Residues: CASSLDHKNIQYF. V is TRBV5-1 and J is TRBJ2-4; D uncertain. Germline CDR1 and CDR2: SGHRS and YFSETQ. CDR3 length: 13 amino acids. Trimming removed 0 bases at V and 3 bases at J, with 4 bases between. Filled out from reference TRBV5-1 and TRBJ2-4, the complete variable domain reads KAGVTQTPRYLIKTRGQQVTLSCSPISGHRSVSWYQQTPGQGLQFLFEYFSETQRNKGNFPGRFSGRQFSNSRSEMNVSTLELGDSALYLCASSLDHKNIQYFGAGTRLSVL.

This clonotype was counted many times. V and J are TRBV12-3 or TRBV12-4 and TRBJ2-1, with 7 bases fitting TRBD2. J gave up 6 bases and V 7 bases, and 15 bases lay outside the gene matches. The length of the CDR3 is 16 residues. CDR3 region: CASNLRRAGVGNEQFF. The CDR3 coding sequence is TGTGCCAGCAATCTCCGGAGGGCGGGAGTCGGCAATGAGCAGTTCTTC.

In DNA, the CDR3 is TGTGCCAGCAGCCAAGATATCCAAGACTCCCCGGGCTACAATGAGCAGTTCTTC. It translates to CASSQDIQDSPGYNEQFF. The J gene is TRBJ2-1, the V gene TRBV14; D is undetermined. The germline V and J ends were trimmed by 0 bases and 3 bases, with 18 bases remaining between them. CDR1 is SGHDN and CDR2 is FVKESK in the germline V gene. The CDR3 length is 18 residues. Complete variable domain (other parts from reference TRBV14 and TRBJ2-1): EAGVTQFPSHSVIEKGQTVTLRCDPISGHDNLYWYRRVMGKEIKFLLHFVKESKQDESGMPNNRFLAERTGGTYSTLKVQPAELEDSGVYFCASSQDIQDSPGYNEQFFGPGTRLTVL.

To note about this clonotype: The junction shows a germline mismatch at one end, possibly a read error. The chain is built from TRBV25-1 and TRBJ2-2; the D gene is possibly TRBD1 (7 bases). CDR3 length equals 12 residues. Germline V gives CDR1 MGHDK, CDR2 SYGVNS. The CDR3 DNA follows: TGTGCCAGTGGACAGGACACCGGGGGGCTGTTTTTT. Its protein is CASGQDTGGLFF. Using reference TRBV25-1 and TRBJ2-2 for the parts outside the CDR3, the full variable domain is EADIYQTPRYLVIGTGKKITLECSQTMGHDKMYWYQQDPGMELHLIHYSYGVNSTEKGDLSSESTVSRIRTEHFPLTLESARPSHTSQYLCASGQDTGGLFFGEGSRLTVL.

The chain has TRBV27 and TRBJ2-3, with D unclear. CDR3 length: 14 residues. Trimming cost V 1 base and J 0 bases, with 5 bases left between them. Germline V gene sequence: CDR1 MNHEY, CDR2 SMNVEV (reference sequence). Here the CDR3 reads CASSLYGSTDTQYF. The CDR3 coding sequence is TGTGCCAGCAGTTTATACGGGAGCACAGATACGCAGTATTTT.

V gene TRBV7-2 combines with J gene TRBJ2-7; tentatively, D is TRBD2 (6 bases). The V end was cut by 5 bases, the J end by 2 bases, with 13 bases between. Germline V CDR1 and CDR2: SGHTA, FQGNSA. The CDR3 is 14 amino acids. The CDR3 sequence is CASSPTRGAYEQYF. The DNA for the CDR3 is TGTGCCAGCAGCCCCACGCGGGGAGCCTACGAGCAGTACTTC.

The table lists this clonotype with many counts. V is TRBV20-1 and J is TRBJ2-3, with TRBD2 identical over 9 bases. V shed 0 bases and J 1 base; nucleotides not matched to a gene: 2. The germline V gene encodes CDR1 DFQATT and CDR2 SNEGSKA (reference sequence). The CDR3 runs 15 residues. Written as DNA, the CDR3 is TGCAGTGCTAGAGATCGACTAGCGGGCACAGATACGCAGTATTTT. The encoded protein is CSARDRLAGTDTQYF.

This clonotype was detected only a few times. The V and J genes are TRBV10-2 and TRBJ2-7; 9 nucleotides match TRBD1. The CDR3 is 15 residues long. From germline, CDR1 is WSHSY and CDR2 SAAADI. V was pared by 4 bases and J by 5 bases, with 9 bases of the junction left unmatched. CDR3 region: CASSVAGTGTHEQYV. Written as DNA, the CDR3 is TGCGCCAGCAGTGTGGCCGGGACAGGGACCCACGAGCAGTACGTC.

V and J are TRBV19 and TRBJ2-2; TRBD2 is a possible D gene (6 bases). Germline V gives CDR1 LNHDA, CDR2 SQIVND (reference sequence). The CDR3 runs to 14 residues. Between the trimmed V and J ends, which lost 8 bases and 8 bases, there was a span of 18 bases. DNA of the CDR3: TGTGCCAGTTCACATCGGGACTCATCGGGGGAGCTGTTTTTT. Translated, it gives CASSHRDSSGELFF.

This clonotype was detected ten times or more. The chain uses TRBV29-1 and TRBJ2-2; no reliable D call. The V end was cut by 5 bases, the J end by 7 bases, with 8 bases between. Germline loops: CDR1 SQVTM, CDR2 ANQGSEA. The CDR3 runs to 11 residues. CDR3 protein: CSVTLGGELFF. CDR3 DNA sequence: TGCAGCGTTACGTTGGGCGGGGAGCTGTTTTTT.

In this sample, this clonotype turned up many times. The rearrangement links TRBV12-3 or TRBV12-4 to TRBJ1-2; D remains unclear. This CDR3 spans 13 amino acids. V dropped 6 bases and J dropped 8 bases, with 16 bases sitting between them. The CDR3 DNA is TGTGCCAGCAGCCTCGCCTCGTTTGAAGGCTACACCTTC. This codes for CASSLASFEGYTF.

This clonotype has at least ten counts. V gene TRBV20-1 combines with J gene TRBJ2-5, with D maybe TRBD1 (5 bases). V dropped 0 bases and J dropped 3 bases, with 8 bases sitting between them. There are 13 residues in the CDR3. Germline lookup yields CDR1 DFQATT and CDR2 SNEGSKA (reference sequence). CDR3 amino acids: CSAREAREETQYF. CDR3 bases: TGCAGTGCTAGAGAGGCCAGGGAAGAGACCCAGTACTTC.

This clonotype was picked up a small number of times. The chain joins TRBV5-1 to TRBJ2-2; maybe TRBD2 (5 bases). CDR3 length: 17 residues. Deletions cut 4 bases from V and 0 bases from J, with 16 bases between. CDR1 is SGHRS and CDR2 is YFSETQ in the germline V gene. The chain's CDR3 is CASSVFGNTANTGELFF. The DNA for the CDR3 is TGCGCCAGCAGCGTGTTCGGGAACACCGCGAACACCGGGGAGCTGTTTTTT.

This clonotype was found a few times. The chain recombines TRBV12-3 or TRBV12-4 with TRBJ2-5, with 7 positions matching TRBD1. V was pared by 6 bases and J by 0 bases, with 10 bases of the junction left unmatched. The CDR3 runs 16 residues. This CDR3 is CASSGYDRAYQETQYF. DNA of the CDR3: TGTGCCAGCAGCGGGTATGACAGGGCGTACCAAGAGACCCAGTACTTC.

In its sample, this clonotype was seen a few times. The chain employs TRBV10-2 and TRBJ2-7; 7 bases align to TRBD1. CDR3 length: 12 amino acids. Germline V gives CDR1 WSHSY, CDR2 SAAADI. V gave up 6 bases and J gave up 5 bases; unmatched junction bases: 4. CDR3 protein: CASRQTGNEQYV. CDR3 sequence (DNA): TGCGCCAGCAGACAGACAGGGAACGAGCAGTACGTC.